This T cell receptor beta chain was recorded in a study of CD8 T cells in Susac syndrome. Sequencing of TCR beta was undertaken in CD8+ and CD4+ T cells derived from blood. The multiple sclerosis control group consisted of treatment-naive patients whose relapsing-remitting disease, which was either stable or active, fulfilled revised McDonald criteria. Both CD4+ and CD8+ T cells were negatively isolated, and TEMRA cells underwent FACS enrichment. Germline V gene lookup returns CDR1 MDHEN and CDR2 SYDVKM. V was cut by 4 bases and J by 4 bases, with 17 bases left in between. CDR3 size: 15 residues. Random hexamers were used to reverse transcribe an amount of about 0.45 to 1 ug RNA. Via MiXCR, TCRdb re-called the immunoSEQ multiplex PCR reads, giving one row per CDR3 protein. The data show 110,000 or so distinct CDR3 sequences, approximately 93% seen once.

This TCR was sampled from a human donor with multiple sclerosis. The rearrangement links TRBV28 to TRBJ2-7; perhaps TRBD1 as D (5 bases). Sequenced input: CD4+ T cells from PBMCs. CDR3 DNA sequence: TGTGCCAGCAGTTCGGCGGACACAACGCAGTACGAGCAGTACTTC. This sequence encodes CASSSADTTQYEQYF.